This is a list of T cell receptor beta chains from one sample in a study of blood T cell repertoires in COVID-19. Repertoires were generated with immunoSEQ multiplex PCR, while TCRdb's copy carries only in-frame clones and drops some. The sample has about 480,000 clones; 87% are singletons. The sample consisted of PBMCs or T cells enriched from blood (not recorded which). These receptor sequences come from a young woman with acute COVID-19. CDR3s include the opening cysteine and the closing phenylalanine or tryptophan. D genes are given only for firm matches. Clone size is not always given. Where it is, it says once, few, many or a class for expanded clones.

size | J | D | V | DNA | CDR3
- | TRBJ1-4 | - | TRBV30 | TGTGCCTGGAGTGTTGGACAACCGAATGAAAAACTGTTTTTT | CAWSVGQPNEKLFF
- | TRBJ2-2 | TRBD2 | TRBV5-5 | TGTGCCAGCAGCTTCACTGGGACTAGTATTACCGGGGAGCTGTTTTTT | CASSFTGTSITGELFF
- | TRBJ1-6 | - | TRBV2 | TGTGCCACCCTCCAGGGTATACACCTCCACTTT | CATLQGIHLHF
few | TRBJ2-5 | TRBD1 | TRBV2 | TGTGCCAGCAGTGGAGACAGGGGCGAGACCCAGTACTTC | CASSGDRGETQYF
- | TRBJ1-3 | - | TRBV5-1 | TGCGCCAGCAGCACCGGGAGCCTTCTCGTCTCTGGAAACACCATATATTTT | CASSTGSLLVSGNTIYF
- | TRBJ2-7 | - | TRBV6-5 | TGTGCCAGCTTCAACTCCTACGAGCAGTACTTC | CASFNSYEQYF
- | TRBJ1-1 | TRBD1 | TRBV27 | TGTGCCAGCAGTCCAGGGGACAGTGGGCACACTGAAGCTTTCTTT | CASSPGDSGHTEAFF
few | TRBJ2-7 | - | TRBV5-1 | TGCGCCAGCAGCGACGGCGGGGCATTGACCTACGAGCAGTACTTC | CASSDGGALTYEQYF
- | TRBJ2-7 | - | TRBV15 | TGTGCCACCCACAGGGTAGGTTCCTACGAGCAGTACTTC | CATHRVGSYEQYF
few | TRBJ1-2 | TRBD1 | TRBV5-1 | TGCGCCAGCAGCTCACAGGGGCCGGATGGCTACACCTTC | CASSSQGPDGYTF
- | TRBJ1-4 | - | TRBV10-2 | TGCGCCAGCAGTGAGTCCGCAGGGGTAGATGAAAAACTGTTTTTT | CASSESAGVDEKLFF
- | TRBJ2-7 | - | TRBV9 | TGTGCCAGCAGCCATCCTCTAAGCTACGAGCAGTACTTC | CASSHPLSYEQYF
- | TRBJ1-4 | - | TRBV14 | TGTGCCAGCAGCCACGGAACCGGGGATAATGAAAAACTGTTTTTT | CASSHGTGDNEKLFF
- | TRBJ1-4 | - | TRBV15 | TGTGCCACCAGTGAATGGGCGGGGAAACTGTTTTTT | CATSEWAGKLFF
once | TRBJ1-1 | TRBD1 | TRBV6-2/TRBV6-3 | TGTGCCAGCAGTTACAAGACAGGGGTTGTCGACACTGAAGCTTTCTTT | CASSYKTGVVDTEAFF
few | TRBJ2-6 | - | TRBV27 | TGTGCCAGCAGTTTTGACAGCCAGGGGTCCTCTGGGGCCAACGTCCTGACTTTC | CASSFDSQGSSGANVLTF
- | TRBJ1-4 | - | TRBV3-1/TRBV3-2 | TGTGCCAGCAGCCGGTCGGTGGCCCGCGGAGAAAAACTGTTTTTT | CASSRSVARGEKLFF
- | TRBJ2-7 | TRBD2 | TRBV7-6 | TGTGCCAGCAGCGCACAAGGAGCGGGAGGGCCGTACGAGCAGTACTTC | CASSAQGAGGPYEQYF
- | TRBJ2-4 | TRBD2 | TRBV11-2 | TGTGCCAGCAGCTTAGACCCTTCATACCGGGAGGGCCGCGTTCAGTACTTC | CASSLDPSYREGRVQYF
- | TRBJ2-1 | TRBD2 | TRBV10-3 | TGTGCCATCAGCTCGACTAGCGGGGGGGTAGGTGAGCAGTTCTTC | CAISSTSGGVGEQFF
- | TRBJ1-6 | TRBD1 | TRBV19 | TGTGCCAGTAGTATCGGGACAGTGTTAAGCTCCTATAATTCACCCCTCCACTTT | CASSIGTVLSSYNSPLHF
- | TRBJ1-1 | - | TRBV2 | TGTGCCAGCAGTGCCCTCGGACTTAACACTGAAGCTTTCTTT | CASSALGLNTEAFF
- | TRBJ2-7 | - | TRBV27 | TGTGCCAGCAGTTCATCAGGACTATACGAGCAGTACTTC | CASSSSGLYEQYF
- | TRBJ2-1 | - | TRBV6-5 | TGTGCCAGCAGTTACTATGACACTGAGCAGTTCTTC | CASSYYDTEQFF
- | TRBJ2-7 | - | TRBV5-6 | TGTGCCAGCAGCCGGGACATCAACTACGAGCAGTACTTC | CASSRDINYEQYF
- | TRBJ2-1 | TRBD2 | TRBV4-3 | TGCGCCAGCAGCCAAGGTATACCGGTAACTAGCGGGAGGGCCGTGTCCTACAATGAGCAGTTCTTC | CASSQGIPVTSGRAVSYNEQFF
- | TRBJ2-7 | - | TRBV28 | TGTGCCAGCAGTTTAAGGGGCAGCCGCGAGCAGTACTTC | CASSLRGSREQYF
- | TRBJ2-1 | TRBD2 | TRBV7-9 | TGTGCCAGCAGCTTAGCGGGCGGGAGGCCCTACAATGAGCAGTTCTTC | CASSLAGGRPYNEQFF
- | TRBJ2-7 | - | TRBV3-1/TRBV3-2 | TGTGCCAGCAGCTCCACCGGCGAGCAGTACTTC | CASSSTGEQYF
- | TRBJ1-2 | - | TRBV5-8 | TGTGCCAGCAGCTTGGGTAGGACAGCCGCAGCCGCGAGAGATGGCTACACCTTC | CASSLGRTAAAARDGYTF
- | TRBJ2-5 | TRBD1 | TRBV30 | TGTGCCTGGAGTGTACGAGGGGGCAAGGAGACCCAGTACTTC | CAWSVRGGKETQYF
- | TRBJ2-1 | TRBD2 | TRBV5-1 | TGCGCCAGCAGCTTGGCCGGTAGCGGGGGGTACAATGAGCAGTTCTTC | CASSLAGSGGYNEQFF
- | TRBJ1-2 | TRBD1 | TRBV7-2 | TGTGCCAGCAGCTTAATGGGACAGAGTAACTATGGCTACACCTTC | CASSLMGQSNYGYTF
- | TRBJ2-7 | - | TRBV13 | TGTGCCAGCAGCATAGGCAGAGCGAGCCACGAGCAGTACTTC | CASSIGRASHEQYF
- | TRBJ2-5 | TRBD2 | TRBV9 | TGTGCCAGCAGCTCTCGGACTAGCGGGATTCAAGAGACCCAGTACTTC | CASSSRTSGIQETQYF
- | TRBJ1-1 | TRBD1 | TRBV9 | TGTGCCAGCAGCCTGACAGGGTCCCTGAACACTGAAGCTTTCTTT | CASSLTGSLNTEAFF
- | TRBJ1-5 | - | TRBV18 | TGTGCCAGCTCACCAGCGTTAGATTGGGGGCTGAGCAATCAGCCCCAGCATTTT | CASSPALDWGLSNQPQHF
- | TRBJ2-2 | TRBD1 | TRBV7-9 | TGTGCCAGCAGTCTTGACAGGGACACCGGGGAGCTGTTTTTT | CASSLDRDTGELFF
- | TRBJ2-3 | - | TRBV5-1 | TGCGCCAGCAGCTTCGGAGGCACAGATACGCAGTATTTT | CASSFGGTDTQYF
- | TRBJ2-5 | TRBD2 | TRBV7-2 | TGTGCCAGCAGCTCTCTGGGGACTAGGGGGGAGACCCAGTACTTC | CASSSLGTRGETQYF
- | TRBJ1-2 | - | TRBV18 | TGTGCCAGCTCACCACTGAGGGAGCCCCATGGCTACACCTTC | CASSPLREPHGYTF
- | TRBJ2-3 | - | TRBV29-1 | TGCAGCCTCCTCCGCGGAAGCACAGATACGCAGTATTTT | CSLLRGSTDTQYF
- | TRBJ1-5 | - | TRBV18 | TGTGCCAGCTCCCCTGAGCGGGATCAGCCCCAGCATTTT | CASSPERDQPQHF
once | TRBJ2-1 | TRBD2 | TRBV28 | TGTGCCAGCCTTAGTGGCGGGAGCAGCAATGAGCAGTTCTTC | CASLSGGSSNEQFF
- | TRBJ1-2 | - | TRBV3-1/TRBV3-2 | TGTGCCAGCAGCCAAGCGTCAGTTTACTATGGCTACACCTTC | CASSQASVYYGYTF
- | TRBJ1-1 | - | TRBV12-3/TRBV12-4 | TGTGCCAGCAGCCCCCGACAGGTCAAAGCTTTCTTT | CASSPRQVKAFF
- | TRBJ2-1 | TRBD2 | TRBV19 | TGTGCCAGTAGTATTAGCGGGAGGGGCTCCTACAATGAGCAGTTCTTC | CASSISGRGSYNEQFF